This TCR beta chain was observed in a study of cytomegalovirus exposure and HLA in healthy donors. It was with 60 Vbeta and 13 Jbeta primers that the PCR ran. Repertoires were generated with immunoSEQ multiplex PCR, while TCRdb's copy carries only in-frame clones and drops some. The sample contains around 150,000 clones, 75% to 85% of which appear only once. Germline lookup yields CDR1 LNHDA and CDR2 SQIVND (reference sequence). The V end lost 3 bases, the J end lost 7 bases, and 7 bases lay between the germline ends. The CDR3 length is 13 residues. J is TRBJ1-6 and V is TRBV19; the D is unclear. This clonotype was sampled from a young man in good health and CMV-seronegative. The specimen was PBMCs. Here the CDR3 DNA reads TGTGCCAGTAGTATTGGCAAGAATTCACCCCTCCACTTT. Translated, it gives CASSIGKNSPLHF.